One sample yielded the 9 T cell receptor beta chains listed below, sequenced in a study of post-analysis software for immune sequencing data. Study conclusions and caveats: TRBV segments more frequent in patients than in controls numbered roughly 5 and included TRBV5-6, TRBV5-1 and TRBV20-1.

Carried by the TCR beta cDNA libraries were unique molecular identifiers. TCRdb passed the PCR reads through MiXCR, listing each CDR3 protein once. The sample lists 350,000 to 500,000 distinct CDR3 sequences; over 30% were seen once. These receptors have no known antigen. The specimen sequenced was blood. The receptors come from a girl aged 2-10 years with multiple sclerosis.

This clonotype appeared a few times. The gene calls are TRBV7-8 and TRBJ2-3, with D hard to call. The CDR3 has 16 residues. Germline lookup yields CDR1 SGHVS and CDR2 FQNEAQ. V was pared by 5 bases and J by 0 bases, with 15 bases between. The CDR3 sequence: CASSRSNSPSTDTQYF. CDR3 nucleotides: TGTGCCAGCAGCCGCTCGAACAGCCCTAGCACAGATACGCAGTATTTT.

The chain couples TRBV18 to TRBJ1-1; perhaps TRBD1 as D (5 bases). Trimming pared 3 bases from V and 1 base from J, leaving 6 bases between. CDR1 and CDR2 from the germline V gene are KGHSH and LQKENI. This CDR3 contains 13 residues. The CDR3 nucleotides read TGTGCCAGCTCACCGACAGCGAACACTGAAGCTTTCTTT. Protein: CASSPTANTEAFF.

This chain joins TRBV27 and TRBJ2-3, with 7 bases identical to TRBD1. J lost 0 bases, V lost 5 bases, and 11 bases had no gene match. Germline loops: CDR1 MNHEY, CDR2 SMNVEV (reference sequence). The CDR3 runs to 17 residues. This CDR3 reads CASSPYRGTASTDTQYF. CDR3 coding DNA: TGTGCCAGCAGTCCTTATAGGGGGACAGCCAGCACAGATACGCAGTATTTT.

This rearrangement joins TRBV5-1 to TRBJ2-5; TRBD1 agrees at 7 bases. The end of the DNA fits TRBJ2-7 better, so the J call may be wrong. Germline CDR1 is SGHRS and CDR2 is YFSETQ. This CDR3 is built from 14 residues. CDR3 protein: CASSLPGQNNEQYF. Written as DNA, the CDR3 is TGCGCCAGCAGCCTACCGGGACAGAATAACGAGCAGTACTTC.

V is TRBV15 and J is TRBJ2-7; possible D gene TRBD2, 6 bases. CDR1 LNHNV and CDR2 YYDKDF come from the germline V gene (reference sequence). This CDR3 is built from 14 residues. Trimming left V 0 bases short and J 2 bases short, with 8 bases between. CDR3 protein: CATSRDSGTYEQYF. DNA of the CDR3: TGTGCCACCAGCAGAGATAGCGGAACCTACGAGCAGTACTTC.

This clonotype was counted a few times. The chain carries TRBV29-1 and TRBJ2-5; possible D gene TRBD1, 5 bases. The germline gives CDR1 SQVTM, CDR2 ANQGSEA. V was shortened by 5 bases and J by 1 base, with 8 bases between the two germline ends. The CDR3 contains 12 residues. CDR3 DNA sequence: TGCAGCGTTCCTGACAGCCAAGAGACCCAGTACTTC. This codes for CSVPDSQETQYF. The full variable domain, completed using reference TRBV29-1 and TRBJ2-5, is SAVISQKPSRDICQRGTSLTIQCQVDSQVTMMFWYRQQPGQSLTLIATANQGSEATYESGFVIDKFPISRPNLTFSTLTVSNMSPEDSSIYLCSVPDSQETQYFGPGTRLLVL.

The V gene is TRBV4-1, the J gene TRBJ2-7; D ambiguous. With 2 bases removed from V and 4 bases from J, the gap between germline ends came to 9 bases. CDR1 is MGHRA, CDR2 YSYEKL, per germline. This CDR3 has 13 residues. CDR3 protein: CASSQKQEYEQYF. In DNA, the CDR3 is TGCGCCAGCAGCCAAAAGCAGGAGTACGAGCAGTACTTC.

This chain uses TRBV7-3 with TRBJ1-1, with TRBD1 matching over 7 bases. The V gene's germline CDR1 is SGHTA and CDR2 FQGTGA. The CDR3 has 14 amino acids. V lost 0 bases and J lost 4; bases outside the gene matches: 2. CDR3 nucleotides: TGTGCCAGCAGCTTAACAGGGGACAGCACTGAAGCTTTCTTT. Translation gives CASSLTGDSTEAFF. Looking up the rest from reference TRBV7-3 and TRBJ1-1 gives the full variable domain: GAGVSQTPSNKVTEKGKYVELRCDPISGHTALYWYRQSLGQGPEFLIYFQGTGAADDSGLPNDRFFAVRPEGSVSTLKIQRTERGDSAVYLCASSLTGDSTEAFFGQGTRLTVV.

Points on this clonotype: A junction end diverges from the germline sequence, so it may reflect a read error. In DNA form, the CDR3 reads TGCGCCGGCAGCTTGGGAGGCAACCTTGAGCAGTTCTTC. Its translation: CAGSLGGNLEQFF. V gene TRBV5-1 combines with J gene TRBJ2-1; possibly TRBD2 for D (6 bases). Germline values: CDR1 SGHRS, CDR2 YFSETQ. This CDR3 is 13 amino acids long. Together with reference TRBV5-1 and TRBJ2-1, the CDR3 gives the full variable domain: KAGVTQTPRYLIKTRGQQVTLSCSPISGHRSVSWYQQTPGQGLQFLFEYFSETQRNKGNFPGRFSGRQFSNSRSEMNVSTLELGDSALYLCAGSLGGNLEQFFGPGTRLTVL.